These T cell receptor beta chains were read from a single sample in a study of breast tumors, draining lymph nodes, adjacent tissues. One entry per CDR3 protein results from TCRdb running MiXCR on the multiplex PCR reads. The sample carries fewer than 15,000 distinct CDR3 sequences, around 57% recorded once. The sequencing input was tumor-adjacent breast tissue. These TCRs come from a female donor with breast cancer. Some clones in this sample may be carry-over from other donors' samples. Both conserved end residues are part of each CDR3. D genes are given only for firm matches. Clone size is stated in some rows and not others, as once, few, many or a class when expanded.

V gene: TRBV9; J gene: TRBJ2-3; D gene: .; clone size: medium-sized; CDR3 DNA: TGTGCCAGCAGCGTATGGGACTTCGTTGCAGATACGCAGTATTTT; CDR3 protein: CASSVWDFVADTQYF
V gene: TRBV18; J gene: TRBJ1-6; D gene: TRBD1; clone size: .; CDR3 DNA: TGTGCCAGCTCACCGACAGGGACGGATAATTCACCCCTCCACTTT; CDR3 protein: CASSPTGTDNSPLHF
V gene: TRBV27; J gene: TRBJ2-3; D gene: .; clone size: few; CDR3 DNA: TGTGCCAGCAGTCCTCTAACTCGTAGCACAGATACGCAGTATTTT; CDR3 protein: CASSPLTRSTDTQYF
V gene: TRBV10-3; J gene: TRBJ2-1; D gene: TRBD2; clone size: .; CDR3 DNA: TGTGCCATCAGTGAGCGGACTAGCGGCAACAATGAGCAGTTCTTC; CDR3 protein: CAISERTSGNNEQFF
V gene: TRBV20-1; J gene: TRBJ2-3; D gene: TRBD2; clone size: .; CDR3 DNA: TGCAGTGCTAGTGGACGTCGCGGGAGTGTAGATACGCAGTATTTT; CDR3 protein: CSASGRRGSVDTQYF
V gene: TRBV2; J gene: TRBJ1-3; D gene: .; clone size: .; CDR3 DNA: TGTGCCAGCAGCAACGACGGTAGACGTCAGGGAAACACCATATATTTT; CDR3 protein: CASSNDGRRQGNTIYF
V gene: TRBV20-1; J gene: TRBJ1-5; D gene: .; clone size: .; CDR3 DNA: TGCAGTGCTAGAGCCGGGGACCGACTCCGGAGCAATCAGCCCCAGCATTTT; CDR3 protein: CSARAGDRLRSNQPQHF
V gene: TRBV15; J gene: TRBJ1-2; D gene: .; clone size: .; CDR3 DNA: TGTGCCACCAGCAGAAGACAGACTAACTATGGCTACACCTTC; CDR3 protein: CATSRRQTNYGYTF
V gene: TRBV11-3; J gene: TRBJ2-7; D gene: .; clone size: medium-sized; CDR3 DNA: TGTGCCCCCGTCCCAGGGGAGGCGTTGGACTACGAGCAGTACTTC; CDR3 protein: CAPVPGEALDYEQYF
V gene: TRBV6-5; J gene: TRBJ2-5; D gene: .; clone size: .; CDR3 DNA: TGTGCCAGCAGTTGCCCTGGACAGGAGGGCCAGTACTTC; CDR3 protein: CASSCPGQEGQYF
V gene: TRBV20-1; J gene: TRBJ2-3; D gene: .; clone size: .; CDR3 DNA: TGCAGTGCTAGATCCAGGAGCACAGATACGCAGTATTTT; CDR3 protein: CSARSRSTDTQYF
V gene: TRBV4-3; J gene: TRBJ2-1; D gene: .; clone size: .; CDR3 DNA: TGCGCCAGCAGCCAAGATTTCGGTGAGCAGTTCTTC; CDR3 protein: CASSQDFGEQFF
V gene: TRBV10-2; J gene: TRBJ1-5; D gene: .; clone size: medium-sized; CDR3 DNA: TGCGCCAGCACGGAGGGGAGTTTCCAGCCCCAGCATTTT; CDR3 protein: CASTEGSFQPQHF
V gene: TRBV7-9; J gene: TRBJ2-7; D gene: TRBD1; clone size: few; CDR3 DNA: TGTGCCAGCAGCTCAAAACAGGGGGCGGGCGAGCAGTACTTC; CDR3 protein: CASSSKQGAGEQYF
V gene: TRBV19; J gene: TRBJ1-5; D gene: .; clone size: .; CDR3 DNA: TGTGCCAGTAGTATAGGGTACAGCAATCAGCCCCAGCATTTT; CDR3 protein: CASSIGYSNQPQHF
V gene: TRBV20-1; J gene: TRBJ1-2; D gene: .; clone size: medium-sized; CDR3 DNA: TGCAGTGCTAGTTCCTCTGCGGGTGGCTACACCTTC; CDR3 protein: CSASSSAGGYTF
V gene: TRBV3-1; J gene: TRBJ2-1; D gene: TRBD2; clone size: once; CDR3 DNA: TGTGCCAGCAGCCAAGGGACTAGCGGGAGGGCCTACAATGAGCAGTTCTTC; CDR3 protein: CASSQGTSGRAYNEQFF
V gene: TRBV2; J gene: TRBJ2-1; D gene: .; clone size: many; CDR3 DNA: TGTGCCAGCATTCGAGGGCGGGGCGGGGGCGAATACAATGAGCAGTTCTTC; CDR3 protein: CASIRGRGGGEYNEQFF
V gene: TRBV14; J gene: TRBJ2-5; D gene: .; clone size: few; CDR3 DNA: TGTGCCAGCAGCCAAGCAGGTGTGGTGACAGCTCAAGAGACCCAGTACTTC; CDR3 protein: CASSQAGVVTAQETQYF
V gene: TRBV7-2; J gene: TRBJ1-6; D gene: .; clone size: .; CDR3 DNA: TGTGCCAGCAGCTTAGATACAAGCTCCTATAATTCACCCCTCCACTTT; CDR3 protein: CASSLDTSSYNSPLHF
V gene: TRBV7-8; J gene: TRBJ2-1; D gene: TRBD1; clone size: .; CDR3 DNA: TGTGCCAGCGAATCGGGACAGGGCTCCTACAATGAGCAGTTCTTC; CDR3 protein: CASESGQGSYNEQFF
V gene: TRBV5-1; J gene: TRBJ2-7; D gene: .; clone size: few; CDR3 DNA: TGCGCCAGCAGATTCGAACCTTCCCTCGAGCAGTACTTC; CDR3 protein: CASRFEPSLEQYF
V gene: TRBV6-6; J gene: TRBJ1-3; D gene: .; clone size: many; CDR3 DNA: TGTGCCAGCAGTCACCCCGCAGGCCCCTCCTCTGGAAACACCATATATTTT; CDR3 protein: CASSHPAGPSSGNTIYF
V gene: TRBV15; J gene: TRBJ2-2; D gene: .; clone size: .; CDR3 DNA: TGTGCCACCAGCTCAGGGATGGGGATCGGGGAACTGTTTTTT; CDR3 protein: CATSSGMGIGELFF
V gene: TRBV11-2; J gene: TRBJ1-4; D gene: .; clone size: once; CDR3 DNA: TGTGCCAGCAGGATAGCCGGGAGAACTGGGGAAAAACTGTTTTTT; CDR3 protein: CASRIAGRTGEKLFF
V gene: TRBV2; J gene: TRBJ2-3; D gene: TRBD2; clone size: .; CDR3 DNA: TGTGCCGTTCTAACGGGAGGGTGGGGAGATACGCAGTATTTT; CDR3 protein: CAVLTGGWGDTQYF
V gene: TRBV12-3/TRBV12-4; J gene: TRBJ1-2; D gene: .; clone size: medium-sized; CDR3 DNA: TGTGCCAGCAGCCCCGAAGGACTTTATGGCTACACCTTC; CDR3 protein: CASSPEGLYGYTF
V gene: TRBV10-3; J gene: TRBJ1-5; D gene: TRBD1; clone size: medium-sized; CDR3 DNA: TGTGCCATCAGTGAGTCTGCGGGACAGAGTAGCAATCAGCCCCAGCATTTT; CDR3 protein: CAISESAGQSSNQPQHF
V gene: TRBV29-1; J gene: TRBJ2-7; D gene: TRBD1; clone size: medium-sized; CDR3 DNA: TGCAGCTTCACTACCGGGACAGGGGGCCACGAGCAGTACTTC; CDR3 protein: CSFTTGTGGHEQYF
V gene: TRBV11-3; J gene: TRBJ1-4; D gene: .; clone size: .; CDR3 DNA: TGTGCCAGCAGCTTACAGGGCTGGTCTAATGAAAAACTGTTTTTT; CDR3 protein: CASSLQGWSNEKLFF
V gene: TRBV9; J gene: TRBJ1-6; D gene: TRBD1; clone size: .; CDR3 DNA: TGTGCCAGCAGCCCCCTACAGGGGGGATATAACTCACCCCTCCACTTT; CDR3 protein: CASSPLQGGYNSPLHF
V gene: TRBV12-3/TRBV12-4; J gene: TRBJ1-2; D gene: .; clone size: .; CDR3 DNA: TGTGCCAGCAGTTTTTCGGAGAACTATGGCTACACCTTC; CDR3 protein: CASSFSENYGYTF
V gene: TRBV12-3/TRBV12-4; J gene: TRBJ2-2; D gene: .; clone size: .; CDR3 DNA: TGTGCCAGCAGTTTCGGACGTATTACCGGGGAGCTGTTTTTT; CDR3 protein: CASSFGRITGELFF
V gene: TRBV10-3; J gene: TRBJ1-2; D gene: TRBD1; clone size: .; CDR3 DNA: TGTGCCATCACCGGGGACAGGGGAAGCTATGGCTACACCTTC; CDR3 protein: CAITGDRGSYGYTF
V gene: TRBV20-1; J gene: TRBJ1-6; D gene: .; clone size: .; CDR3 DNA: TGCAGTGCTAGAACAGGCTTTGGAAATTCACCCCTCCACTTT; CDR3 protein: CSARTGFGNSPLHF
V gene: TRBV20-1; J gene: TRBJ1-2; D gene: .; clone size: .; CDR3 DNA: TGCAGTGCTTCCGGAGGGAGGGGAGAGGGCTACACCTTC; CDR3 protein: CSASGGRGEGYTF
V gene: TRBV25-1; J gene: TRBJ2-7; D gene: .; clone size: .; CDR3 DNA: TGTGCCAACAGTGACTGGGACGGGGCCTACGAGCAGTACTTC; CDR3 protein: CANSDWDGAYEQYF